The 18 T cell receptor beta chains listed next were all sequenced from one sample in a study of cytomegalovirus exposure and HLA in healthy donors. This PCR relied on a set of 60 Vbeta primers and 13 Jbeta primers. Clones were read by immunoSEQ multiplex PCR, and TCRdb kept only the in-frame ones, dropping some. This table has 140,000 or so clones, 70% to 90% appearing once. Sequenced material: PBMCs. These receptors all come from a woman between 40 and 50 years old in good health and CMV-seropositive.

The rearrangement links TRBV28 to TRBJ2-7, with 7 bases that match TRBD2. CDR3 size: 17 residues. The ends lost 6 bases at V and 2 bases at J; junction bases unmatched: 16. Per the germline V gene, CDR1 is MDHEN and CDR2 is SYDVKM. CDR3 DNA: TGTGCCAGCAGCCAAAGAAAAGGACTAGGCAGACCCTACGAGCAGTACTTC. Translating gives CASSQRKGLGRPYEQYF.

The genes are TRBV7-2 and TRBJ2-5, with a possible D match to TRBD2 (7 bases). This CDR3 spans 17 amino acids. Germline CDR1 and CDR2: SGHTA and FQGNSA. V dropped 7 bases and J dropped 5 bases, with 26 bases sitting between them. CDR3 in DNA: TGTGCCAGCACCAAATCAAACACGGGGGGCATCGGTGAGACCCAGTACTTC. Translation: CASTKSNTGGIGETQYF.

This clone was detected only once. This rearrangement joins TRBV19 to TRBJ2-6, with TRBD1 matching 7 bases. After removal of 5 bases from V and 0 bases from J, the junction contained 10 bases not matched to a gene. CDR1 and CDR2 from the germline V gene are LNHDA and SQIVND (reference sequence). The CDR3 has 18 residues. CDR3 coding DNA: TGTGCCAGTAGTCTCGACAGGGACCCCCACTCTGGGGCCAACGTCCTGACTTTC. Amino acids: CASSLDRDPHSGANVLTF. Full variable domain (missing parts from reference TRBV19 and TRBJ2-6): DGGITQSPKYLFRKEGQNVTLSCEQNLNHDAMYWYRQDPGQGLRLIYYSQIVNDFQKGDIAEGYSVSREKKESFPLTVTSAQKNPTAFYLCASSLDRDPHSGANVLTFGAGSRLTVL.

The gene calls are TRBV28 and TRBJ2-3; 14 positions match TRBD2. There are 18 residues in the CDR3. J gave up 3 bases and V 2 bases, and 7 bases lay outside the gene matches. The germline gives CDR1 MDHEN, CDR2 SYDVKM. The DNA of the CDR3 is TGTGCCAGCAGTTTACTGGGACTAGCGGGAGAGAAAACAGATACGCAGTATTTT. As protein: CASSLLGLAGEKTDTQYF.

V is TRBV28 and J is TRBJ1-1; the match to TRBD1 covers 8 bases. The CDR3 covers 14 residues. Looked up from germline, CDR1 is MDHEN and CDR2 is SYDVKM. V shed 2 bases and J 5 bases; nucleotides not matched to a gene: 4. The DNA for the CDR3 is TGTGCCAGCAGTTTAGCCAGGGGGCCTACTGAAGCTTTCTTT. Amino acids: CASSLARGPTEAFF.

The chain links TRBV9 to TRBJ1-1; D is unresolved. The CDR3 has 14 amino acids. The V end lost 4 bases, the J end lost 5 bases, and 15 bases lay between the germline ends. Germline V gene lookup returns CDR1 SGDLS and CDR2 YYNGEE. The CDR3 region has the DNA TGTGCCAGCAGCCCCCAGGCCGGAAGGACTGAAGCTTTCTTT. Its translation: CASSPQAGRTEAFF.

This clone was seen a handful of times. The CDR3 DNA follows: TGTGCCAGCAGTGAAATTGTCCAGTCGTACACTGAAGCTTTCTTT. It yields the protein CASSEIVQSYTEAFF. V gene TRBV6-1 combines with J gene TRBJ1-1; D gene uncertain. CDR1 MNHNS and CDR2 SASEGT come from the germline V gene. The ends were cut back, 2 bases at V and 3 bases at J, with 13 bases in the middle. The CDR3 sequence is 15 residues long.

The rearrangement links TRBV9 to TRBJ1-3, with a weak D call TRBD1 (5 bases). Trimming took 3 bases from V and 7 from J, leaving 11 bases between them. Germline V CDR1 and CDR2: SGDLS, YYNGEE. This CDR3 comprises 13 residues. CDR3 amino acids: CASSGGVLNTIYF. CDR3 DNA: TGTGCCAGCAGCGGGGGGGTTTTGAACACCATATATTTT.

V is TRBV30 and J is TRBJ2-7, with a tentative D call TRBD1 (6 bases). The germline gives CDR1 GTSNPN, CDR2 SVGIG (reference sequence). The CDR3 is 16 amino acids. Trimming removed 7 bases at V and 2 bases at J, with 24 bases between. Here the CDR3 reads CASQGALGHGTYEQYF. The DNA for the CDR3 is TGTGCCTCCCAAGGGGCTCTGGGACACGGGACCTACGAGCAGTACTTC.

V is TRBV9 and J is TRBJ2-2; D gene uncertain. The V and J ends lost 0 bases and 7 bases respectively, with 7 bases between them. The CDR3 has 13 amino acids. Germline V gives CDR1 SGDLS, CDR2 YYNGEE. This CDR3 is CASSVAPGGELFF. CDR3 in DNA: TGTGCCAGCAGCGTAGCTCCCGGCGGGGAGCTGTTTTTT.

V is TRBV27 and J is TRBJ2-3; TRBD2 might be the D (6 bases). Germline V gives CDR1 MNHEY, CDR2 SMNVEV (reference sequence). The germline V and J ends were trimmed by 6 bases and 5 bases, with 15 bases remaining between them. The CDR3 loop spans 14 amino acids. CDR3 sequence: CASSPWGDEDTQYF. DNA for the CDR3: TGTGCCAGCAGCCCCTGGGGGGACGAAGATACGCAGTATTTT.

The chain joins TRBV11-1 to TRBJ1-1; no reliable D call. Germline CDR1 is SGHAT and CDR2 is FQDESV (reference sequence). CDR3 length: 14 amino acids. Trimming pared 1 base from V and 2 bases from J, leaving 8 bases between. For the CDR3, the DNA is TGTGCCAGCAGCTTAGAAGGCGGCAACACTGAAGCTTTCTTT. Its protein is CASSLEGGNTEAFF.

V and J are TRBV30 and TRBJ2-1; tentative D call: TRBD2 (6 bases). Deletions cut 4 bases from V and 5 bases from J, with 15 bases between. CDR3 length: 14 amino acids. Looked up from germline, CDR1 is GTSNPN and CDR2 is SVGIG (reference sequence). The CDR3 region has the DNA TGTGCCTGGAACACCGCGGGGCGACACAATGAGCAGTTCTTC. As protein: CAWNTAGRHNEQFF.

This clone appeared a few times. The V gene is TRBV7-9, the J gene TRBJ1-5, with D unclear. Germline V lookup: CDR1 SEHNR, CDR2 FQNEAQ (reference sequence). Trimming left V 1 base short and J 1 base short, with 5 bases between. This CDR3 has 14 amino acids. The CDR3 bases are TGTGCCAGCAGCTTAGTCGGGAGCAATCAGCCCCAGCATTTT. This translates into CASSLVGSNQPQHF.

The rearrangement uses TRBV10-1 and TRBJ2-7; 8 bases align to TRBD1. The junction had 6 bases not matched to a gene; V was cut back by 0 bases and J by 5 bases. The CDR3 runs 15 residues. CDR1 is WNHNN and CDR2 is SYGVQD in the germline V gene (reference sequence). The CDR3: CASSESTLDRDEQYF. In nucleotides, the CDR3 is TGCGCCAGCAGTGAGTCCACATTGGACAGGGACGAGCAGTACTTC.

CDR3 nucleotides: TGTGCCAGCAGCTTAGTCATCGGGGGGGGTTCACCCCTCCACTTT. Its translation is CASSLVIGGGSPLHF. V is TRBV7-3 and J is TRBJ1-6, with a possible D match to TRBD1 (5 bases). The CDR3 has 15 amino acids. The germline V and J ends were trimmed by 2 bases and 9 bases, with 14 bases remaining between them. CDR1 is SGHTA and CDR2 is FQGTGA in the germline V gene. The whole variable domain, remainder taken from reference TRBV7-3 and TRBJ1-6, is GAGVSQTPSNKVTEKGKYVELRCDPISGHTALYWYRQSLGQGPEFLIYFQGTGAADDSGLPNDRFFAVRPEGSVSTLKIQRTERGDSAVYLCASSLVIGGGSPLHFGNGTRLTVT.

The chain couples TRBV6-1 to TRBJ1-4, with 8 bases fitting TRBD1. The V and J ends lost 8 bases and 2 bases, in that order; junction bases with no gene match: 7. The CDR3 runs to 15 residues. Germline CDR1 is MNHNS and CDR2 is SASEGT. CDR3 in amino acids: CASSGGRGTNEKLFF. CDR3 coding DNA: TGTGCCAGCTCAGGGGGCAGGGGCACTAATGAAAAACTGTTTTTT.

This clone was counted a single time. V is TRBV6-5 and J is TRBJ1-1; a possible D gene is TRBD1 (6 bases). V was clipped by 6 bases and J by 6 bases, with 20 bases between them. CDR1 and CDR2 (germline): MNHEY, SVGAGI. The CDR3 totals 15 residues. The CDR3 nucleotides read TGTGCCAGCAGGGATAGGGGGAAGAGAGGCGCTGAAGCTTTCTTT. It is translated as CASRDRGKRGAEAFF.